A selection of T cell receptor beta chains follows, all from one sample in a study of regulatory T cells in long-lasting Graves disease. TCRdb reprocessed the multiplex PCR reads via MiXCR and lists one record per CDR3 protein. The profile shows some 340,000 distinct CDR3 sequences, about 23% of them singletons. The source material was peripheral blood mononuclear cells (PBMCs), sampled when the disease was refractory, from a patient treated with antithyroid drugs. These receptors were collected from a middle-aged woman with Graves disease. Both conserved end residues are part of each CDR3. The D gene is left open where the match is weak. For some rows the clone size is stated as once, few or many, or as a class when expanded; others skip it.

size	V	D	J	CDR3	DNA
many	TRBV7-2	-	TRBJ1-6	CASSLTAHNSPLHF	TGTGCCAGCAGCTTGACAGCTCATAATTCACCCCTCCACTTT
many	TRBV11-2	-	TRBJ2-5	CASRKGIGKETQYF	TGTGCCAGCAGGAAAGGCATTGGGAAGGAGACCCAGTACTTC
many	TRBV3-1	-	TRBJ1-6	CASSQDSGNPSPLHF	TGTGCCAGCAGCCAAGATTCAGGAAACCCTTCACCCCTCCACTTT
few	TRBV5-1	TRBD2	TRBJ2-1	CASSLGGTSVYNEQFF	TGCGCCAGCAGCTTGGGGGGGACTAGCGTTTACAATGAGCAGTTCTTC
many	TRBV28	-	TRBJ2-7	CASSLFTVSYEQYF	TGTGCCAGCAGTTTATTTACAGTCTCCTACGAGCAGTACTTC
few	TRBV11-2	-	TRBJ2-7	CASSPYDGYEQYF	TGTGCCAGCAGCCCCTACGATGGATACGAGCAGTACTTC
few	TRBV20-1	-	TRBJ2-2	CSAREFANTGELFF	TGCAGTGCTAGAGAGTTCGCGAACACCGGGGAGCTGTTTTTT
-	TRBV2	TRBD2	TRBJ2-3	CASSRAGGPDTDTQYF	TGTGCCAGCAGTCGAGCGGGAGGGCCTGACACAGATACGCAGTATTTT
many	TRBV24-1	-	TRBJ2-5	CATSDSGSLQETQYF	TGTGCCACCAGTGATTCGGGGTCCTTACAAGAGACCCAGTACTTC
-	TRBV28	TRBD1	TRBJ1-2	CASSMGQGSGYTF	TGTGCCAGCAGTATGGGACAGGGCTCTGGCTACACCTTC
-	TRBV10-2	TRBD1	TRBJ1-1	CASRRGQGAAEAFF	TGCGCCAGCAGGAGGGGACAGGGGGCCGCTGAAGCTTTCTTT
few	TRBV25-1	TRBD1	TRBJ2-5	CASSDTGTDQETQYF	TGTGCCAGCAGTGATACGGGGACAGACCAAGAGACCCAGTACTTC
many	TRBV15	-	TRBJ2-5	CATSRDRQGGETQYF	TGTGCCACCAGCAGAGATCGGCAGGGTGGAGAGACCCAGTACTTC
-	TRBV5-1	-	TRBJ1-4	CASSTGAGEKLFF	TGCGCCAGCAGTACCGGGGCCGGTGAAAAACTGTTTTTT
-	TRBV28	-	TRBJ2-1	CASGQGLALAANEQFF	TGTGCCAGCGGTCAAGGTCTAGCGCTAGCCGCCAATGAGCAGTTCTTC
-	TRBV19	-	TRBJ1-5	CASSTDRWKNSNQPQHF	TGTGCCAGTAGTACTGACAGGTGGAAGAATAGCAATCAGCCCCAGCATTTT
-	TRBV27	TRBD2	TRBJ2-1	CASSPISGRGSNEQFF	TGTGCCAGCAGTCCGATTAGCGGGAGAGGAAGCAATGAGCAGTTCTTC
many	TRBV20-1	-	TRBJ1-4	CSARGPSGNEKLFF	TGCAGTGCTAGAGGCCCTTCGGGGAATGAAAAACTGTTTTTT
-	TRBV5-1	TRBD2	TRBJ2-7	CASSFGGTSGISVDEQYF	TGCGCCAGCAGCTTCGGTGGAACTAGCGGGATCTCAGTGGACGAGCAGTACTTC
many	TRBV28	-	TRBJ1-1	CASSLTWENTEAFF	TGTGCCAGCAGCTTGACTTGGGAGAACACTGAAGCTTTCTTT
few	TRBV25-1	-	TRBJ1-1	CASSERGVNTEAFF	TGTGCCAGCAGTGAGAGAGGTGTGAACACTGAAGCTTTCTTT
few	TRBV20-1	TRBD1	TRBJ2-4	CSVTDRGQVKNIQYF	TGCAGTGTAACAGACAGGGGGCAGGTCAAAAACATTCAGTACTTC
few	TRBV30	TRBD2	TRBJ2-5	CAWSDVREAETQYF	TGTGCCTGGAGTGATGTGCGGGAGGCAGAGACCCAGTACTTC
-	TRBV28	-	TRBJ2-5	CASSSPDEETQYF	TGCGCCAGCAGTTCCCCGGACGAAGAGACCCAGTACTTC
medium-sized	TRBV28	-	TRBJ2-7	CAILGAGYEQYF	TGTGCCATCCTTGGGGCTGGCTACGAGCAGTACTTC
many	TRBV20-1	TRBD2	TRBJ2-5	CSARRSGRGNQETQYF	TGCAGTGCTAGACGTAGCGGGAGGGGAAACCAAGAGACCCAGTACTTC
many	TRBV28	TRBD1	TRBJ2-7	CASSLSAGGSPYEQYF	TGTGCCAGCAGTTTATCGGCAGGGGGTAGCCCCTACGAGCAGTACTTC
many	TRBV28	TRBD1	TRBJ1-6	CASSRQGVSSPLHF	TGTGCCAGCAGTCGACAGGGGGTATCATCACCCCTCCACTTT
few	TRBV7-9	-	TRBJ1-3	CASSYGISMSSGNTIYF	TGTGCCAGCAGCTATGGCATCAGCATGAGCTCTGGAAACACCATATATTTT
few	TRBV29-1	-	TRBJ2-3	CSVEVRERTDTQYF	TGCAGCGTTGAAGTACGGGAGCGCACAGATACGCAGTATTTT
few	TRBV10-3	TRBD2	TRBJ2-7	CAIRDQAGGYYEQYF	TGTGCCATCAGGGACCAAGCGGGAGGTTACTACGAGCAGTACTTC
many	TRBV11-3	-	TRBJ1-1	CASSRYDETEAFF	TGTGCCAGCAGCAGATACGATGAAACTGAAGCTTTCTTT